This T cell receptor beta chain was documented in a study of CD8+ T cells in alopecia areata. Study-level results: In patients, TCRs were shared less clearly than in mice, and HLA may possibly be involved. Just one nonresponder means the tie between baseline CD8+ expansion and response stays uncertain.

Sequencing relied on a cDNA template that was reverse transcribed from extracted RNA. The assay was immunoSEQ multiplex PCR, and TCRdb's table has in-frame clones only and misses some. This sample has around 70,000 clones, with approximately 28% found just once. The V gene end was trimmed by 3 bases and the J gene end by 2 bases; junction bases not matched to a gene: 4. The CDR3 has 13 residues. Germline CDR1 reads SQVTM; CDR2 reads ANQGSEA. This clone was seen only once. Its target is unknown. The treatment was: oral pan-JAK inhibitor, 5-10 mg twice daily. It was from PBMCs that CD4+ and CD8+ T cells were sorted.

Source: CD8+ T cells sorted from blood, taken at week 4, from a patient treated with tofacitinib. The sequence derives from a human donor with alopecia areata. This sequence joins TRBV29-1 and TRBJ2-7; TRBD1 agrees at 7 bases. The CDR3 DNA reads as TGCAGCGTTGAGACAGGGCACCCCTACGAGCAGTACTTC. Its protein is CSVETGHPYEQYF.